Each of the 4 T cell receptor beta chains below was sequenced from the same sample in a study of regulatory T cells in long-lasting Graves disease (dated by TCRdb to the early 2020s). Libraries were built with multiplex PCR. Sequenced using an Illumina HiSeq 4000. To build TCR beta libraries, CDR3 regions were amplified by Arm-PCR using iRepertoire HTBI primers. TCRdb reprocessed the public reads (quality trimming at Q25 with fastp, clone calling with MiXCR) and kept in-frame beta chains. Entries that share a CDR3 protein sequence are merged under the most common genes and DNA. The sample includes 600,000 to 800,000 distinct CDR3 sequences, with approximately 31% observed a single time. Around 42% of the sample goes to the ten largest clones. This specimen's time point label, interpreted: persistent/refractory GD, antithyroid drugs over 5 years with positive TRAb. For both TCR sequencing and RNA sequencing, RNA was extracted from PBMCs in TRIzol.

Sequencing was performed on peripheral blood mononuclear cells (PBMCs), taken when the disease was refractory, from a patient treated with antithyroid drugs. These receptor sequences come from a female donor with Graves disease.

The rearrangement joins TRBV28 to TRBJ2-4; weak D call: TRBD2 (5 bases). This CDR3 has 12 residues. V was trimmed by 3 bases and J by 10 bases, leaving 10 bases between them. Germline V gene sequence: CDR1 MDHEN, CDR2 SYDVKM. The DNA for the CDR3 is TGTGCCAGCAGTTTTCTCCGGGGTATTCAGTACTTC. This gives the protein CASSFLRGIQYF. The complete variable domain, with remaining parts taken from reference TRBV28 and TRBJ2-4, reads DVKVTQSSRYLVKRTGEKVFLECVQDMDHENMFWYRQDPGLGLRLIYFSYDVKMKEKGDIPEGYSVSREKKERFSLILESASTNQTSMYLCASSFLRGIQYFGAGTRLSVL.

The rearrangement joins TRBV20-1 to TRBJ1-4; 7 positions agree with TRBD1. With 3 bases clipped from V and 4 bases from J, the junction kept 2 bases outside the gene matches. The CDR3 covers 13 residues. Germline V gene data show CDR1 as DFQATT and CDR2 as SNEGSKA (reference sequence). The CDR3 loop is CSARWDSNEKLFF. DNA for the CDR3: TGCAGTGCTAGGTGGGACAGTAATGAAAAACTGTTTTTT.

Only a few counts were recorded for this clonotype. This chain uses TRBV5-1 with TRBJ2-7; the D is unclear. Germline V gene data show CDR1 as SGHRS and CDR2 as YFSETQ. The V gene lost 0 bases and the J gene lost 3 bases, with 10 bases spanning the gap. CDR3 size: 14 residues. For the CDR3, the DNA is TGCGCCAGCAGCTTGGAAGTGTTTAACTACGAGCAGTACTTC. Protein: CASSLEVFNYEQYF.

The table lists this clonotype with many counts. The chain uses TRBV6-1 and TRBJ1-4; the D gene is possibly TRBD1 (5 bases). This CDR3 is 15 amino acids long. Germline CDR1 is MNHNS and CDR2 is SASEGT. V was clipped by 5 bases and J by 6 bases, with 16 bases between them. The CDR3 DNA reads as TGTGCCAGCAGTAAGGGGAGGGGTTTGGATGAAAAACTGTTTTTT. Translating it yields CASSKGRGLDEKLFF.